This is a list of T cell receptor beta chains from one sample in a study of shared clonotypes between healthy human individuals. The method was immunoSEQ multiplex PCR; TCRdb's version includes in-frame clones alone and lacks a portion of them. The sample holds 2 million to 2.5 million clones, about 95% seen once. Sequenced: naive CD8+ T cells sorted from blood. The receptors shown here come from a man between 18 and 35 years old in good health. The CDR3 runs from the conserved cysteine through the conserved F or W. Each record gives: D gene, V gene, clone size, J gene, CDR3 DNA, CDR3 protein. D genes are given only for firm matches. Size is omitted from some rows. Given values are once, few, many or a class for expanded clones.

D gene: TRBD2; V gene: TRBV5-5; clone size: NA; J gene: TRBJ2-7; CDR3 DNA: TGTGCCAGCAGCTTGGAGGTGACTAGCGGCTACGAGCAGTACTTC; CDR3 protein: CASSLEVTSGYEQYF
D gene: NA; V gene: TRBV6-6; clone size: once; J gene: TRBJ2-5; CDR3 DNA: TGTGCCAGCAGTCGACAGGTAACCTTGCAAGAGACCCAGTACTTC; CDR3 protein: CASSRQVTLQETQYF
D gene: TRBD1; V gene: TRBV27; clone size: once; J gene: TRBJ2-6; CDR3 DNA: TGTGCCAGCAGTCCCACAGGGGGCTCTGGGGCCAACGTCCTGACTTTC; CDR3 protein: CASSPTGGSGANVLTF
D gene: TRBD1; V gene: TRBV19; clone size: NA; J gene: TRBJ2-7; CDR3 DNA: TGTGCCAGTAGTTCGGGACAGGGGACTTACGAGCAGTACTTC; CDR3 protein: CASSSGQGTYEQYF
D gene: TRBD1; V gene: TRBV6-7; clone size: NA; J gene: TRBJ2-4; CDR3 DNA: TGTGCCAGCAGCCAGGGGGACAGGGGCGACAAAAACATTCAGTACTTC; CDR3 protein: CASSQGDRGDKNIQYF
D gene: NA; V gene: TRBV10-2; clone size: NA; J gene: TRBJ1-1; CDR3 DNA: TGCGCCAGCAGTCACCAAGAGGGCCAAAACACTGAAGCTTTCTTT; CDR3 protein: CASSHQEGQNTEAFF
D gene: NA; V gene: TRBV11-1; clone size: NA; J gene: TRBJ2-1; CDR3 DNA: TGTGCCAGCAGCACCTGGGACCTTACCTACAATGAGCAGTTCTTC; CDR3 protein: CASSTWDLTYNEQFF
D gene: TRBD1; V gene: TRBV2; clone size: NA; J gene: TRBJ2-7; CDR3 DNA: TGTGCCAGCAGTTGGGACAGGGGAGGCTACGAGCAGTACTTC; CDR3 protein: CASSWDRGGYEQYF
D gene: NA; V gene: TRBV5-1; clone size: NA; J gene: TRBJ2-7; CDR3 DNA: TGCGCCAGCAGCCCTCCGGAGACACCTCTACGCGAGCAGTACTTC; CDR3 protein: CASSPPETPLREQYF
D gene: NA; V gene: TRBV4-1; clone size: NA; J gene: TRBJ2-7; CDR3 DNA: TGCGCCAGCAGCCAAGATAACAGATTCTACGAGCAGTACTTC; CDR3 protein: CASSQDNRFYEQYF
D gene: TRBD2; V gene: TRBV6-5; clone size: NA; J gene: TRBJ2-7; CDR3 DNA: TGTGCCAGCGCTCTAGCGGGGGGCTACGAGCAGTACTTC; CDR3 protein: CASALAGGYEQYF
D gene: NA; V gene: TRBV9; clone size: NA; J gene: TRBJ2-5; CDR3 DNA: TGTGCCAGCAGCCCACTAGTTCTGGCAGAGACCCAGTACTTC; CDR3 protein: CASSPLVLAETQYF
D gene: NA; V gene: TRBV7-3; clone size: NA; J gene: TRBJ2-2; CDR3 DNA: TGTGCCAGCAGCATGACAGCAGCGAACACCGGGGAGCTGTTTTTT; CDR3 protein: CASSMTAANTGELFF
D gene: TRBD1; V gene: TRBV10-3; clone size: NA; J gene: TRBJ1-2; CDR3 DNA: TGTGCCATCGCCGGACAGGACAGCTATGGCTACACCTTC; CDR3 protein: CAIAGQDSYGYTF
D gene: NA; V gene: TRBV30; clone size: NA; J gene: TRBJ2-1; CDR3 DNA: TGTGCCTGGGGTGGTTCCGTGATCTATGAGCAGTTCTTC; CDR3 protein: CAWGGSVIYEQFF
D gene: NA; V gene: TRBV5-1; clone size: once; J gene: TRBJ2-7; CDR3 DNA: TGCGCCAGCATCCTAGACAGTTCGCACTACGAGCAGTACTTC; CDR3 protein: CASILDSSHYEQYF
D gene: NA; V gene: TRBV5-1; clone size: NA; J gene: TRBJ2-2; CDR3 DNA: TGCGCCAGCAGCCCTTCGGCGGGTAACACCGGGGAGCTGTTTTTT; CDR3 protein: CASSPSAGNTGELFF
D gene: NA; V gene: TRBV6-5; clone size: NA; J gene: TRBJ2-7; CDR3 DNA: TGTGCCAGCAGTGAGGGGACCGTCGCCCACTTC; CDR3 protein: CASSEGTVAHF
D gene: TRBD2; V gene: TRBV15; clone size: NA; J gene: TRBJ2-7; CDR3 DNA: TGTGCCACCAGCACTATATTGGGACTAGCGGACTACGAGCAGTACTTC; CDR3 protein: CATSTILGLADYEQYF
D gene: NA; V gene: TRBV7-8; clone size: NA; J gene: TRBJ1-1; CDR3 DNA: TGTGCCAGCAGCTTAGCTCGGGGCATGAACACTGAAGCTTTCTTT; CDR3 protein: CASSLARGMNTEAFF
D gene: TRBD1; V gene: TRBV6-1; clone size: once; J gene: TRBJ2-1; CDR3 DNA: TGTGCCAGCAGTGAAGCGGGGACAGGGCCCAATGAGCAGTTCTTC; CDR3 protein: CASSEAGTGPNEQFF
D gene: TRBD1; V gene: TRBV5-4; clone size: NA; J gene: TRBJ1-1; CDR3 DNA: TGTGCCAGCAGCTTGGAATTAGACAGGGAAGGCACTGAAGCTTTCTTT; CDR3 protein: CASSLELDREGTEAFF
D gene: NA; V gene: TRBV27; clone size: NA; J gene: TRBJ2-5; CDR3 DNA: TGTGCCAGCAGTCCCCTCCAGCCGACAGACGGGGTACAAGAGACCCAGTACTTC; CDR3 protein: CASSPLQPTDGVQETQYF
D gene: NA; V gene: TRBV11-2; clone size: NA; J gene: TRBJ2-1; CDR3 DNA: TGTGCCAGCAGCTTCGTGCCTAGCAGCCACAATGAGCAGTTCTTC; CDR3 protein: CASSFVPSSHNEQFF
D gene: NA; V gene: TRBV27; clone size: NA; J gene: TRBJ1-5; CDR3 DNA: TGTGCCAGCAGTTTACCGGGGGTCGCACAGCCCCAGCATTTT; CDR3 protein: CASSLPGVAQPQHF